The clone carrying this T cell receptor (beta chain) was counted a few times. Its specificity is unknown. This specimen comes from a study of OX40 agonist ivuxolimab in advanced cancers. Study-wide points: Expanded clones were, on average, more numerous in CD8+ T cells than in CD4+.

Some clones are missing from TCRdb's copy, which holds only in-frame ones; the method was immunoSEQ multiplex PCR. Of more than 70,000 clones detected, roughly 80% appear once; the ten largest clones hold 0.35% to 0.5%. V lost 1 base, J lost 1 base, and 0 bases lay in between. Germline V lookup: CDR1 SSHAT, CDR2 FNYEAQ (reference sequence). This CDR3 comprises 12 residues. The chain recombines TRBV7-7 with TRBJ2-3; no clear D. The sequencing here drew on CD4+ or CD8+ T cells sorted from blood, taken in a trial of the OX40 agonist ivuxolimab. The TCR comes from an adult with an advanced solid tumor such as melanoma, head and neck, liver or kidney cancer. The CDR3 here is CASSLGTDTQYF. The DNA of the CDR3 is TGTGCCAGCAGCTTAGGCACAGATACGCAGTATTTT. Full variable domain (missing parts from reference TRBV7-7 and TRBJ2-3): GAGVSQSPRYKVTKRGQDVTLRCDPISSHATLYWYQQALGQGPEFLTYFNYEAQPDKSGLPSDRFSAERPEGSISTLTIQRTEQRDSAMYRCASSLGTDTQYFGPGTRLTVL.